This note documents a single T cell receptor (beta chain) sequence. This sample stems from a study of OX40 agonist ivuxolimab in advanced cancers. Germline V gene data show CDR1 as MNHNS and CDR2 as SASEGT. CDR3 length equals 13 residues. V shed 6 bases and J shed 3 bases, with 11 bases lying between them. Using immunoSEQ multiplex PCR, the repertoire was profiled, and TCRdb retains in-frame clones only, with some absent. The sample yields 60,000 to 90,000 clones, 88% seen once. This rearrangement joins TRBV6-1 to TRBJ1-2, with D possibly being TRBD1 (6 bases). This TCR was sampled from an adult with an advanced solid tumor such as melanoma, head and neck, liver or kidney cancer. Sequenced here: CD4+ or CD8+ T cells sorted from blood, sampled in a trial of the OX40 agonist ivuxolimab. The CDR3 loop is CASRQGFDYGYTF. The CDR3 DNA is TGTGCCAGCAGACAGGGTTTTGACTATGGCTACACCTTC.